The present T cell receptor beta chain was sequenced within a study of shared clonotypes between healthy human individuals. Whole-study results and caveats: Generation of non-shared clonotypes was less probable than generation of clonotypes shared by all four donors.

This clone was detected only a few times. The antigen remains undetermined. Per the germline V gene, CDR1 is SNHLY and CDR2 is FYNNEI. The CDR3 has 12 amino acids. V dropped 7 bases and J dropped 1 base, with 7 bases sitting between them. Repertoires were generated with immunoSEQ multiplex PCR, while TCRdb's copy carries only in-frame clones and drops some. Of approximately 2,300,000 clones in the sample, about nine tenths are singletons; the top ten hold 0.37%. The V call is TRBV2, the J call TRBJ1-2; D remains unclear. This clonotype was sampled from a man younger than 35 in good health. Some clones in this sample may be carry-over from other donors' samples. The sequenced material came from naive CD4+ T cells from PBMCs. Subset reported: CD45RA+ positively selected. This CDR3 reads CASKADNYGYTF. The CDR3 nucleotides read TGTGCCAGCAAGGCGGATAACTATGGCTACACCTTC.